A selection of T cell receptor beta chains follows, all from one sample in a study of T cells in Graves' hyperthyroidism and ophthalmopathy. In TCRdb, the multiplex PCR reads were re-called with MiXCR into one record per CDR3 protein. This table holds more than 150,000 distinct CDR3 sequences, approximately 15% found once. The specimen sequenced was blood. These TCRs come from a woman in her 50s with Graves' hyperthyroidism. The CDR3 runs from the conserved cysteine through the conserved F or W. A D gene is named only where the DNA matches it firmly. Part of the rows lack a size; the others show once, few, many or a class for expanded clones.

D,V,size,J,DNA,CDR3
TRBD1,TRBV4-3,.,TRBJ2-5,TGCGCCAGCAGCACGCTTCATGGACAGGGTCAAGAGACCCAGTACTTC,CASSTLHGQGQETQYF
.,TRBV6-5,many,TRBJ2-7,TGTGCCAGCAGTTACGCCATCGGGCTCCTCCACTACGAGCAGTACTTC,CASSYAIGLLHYEQYF
.,TRBV5-1,many,TRBJ1-4,TGCGCCAGCAGTTATCAGGGCGCTGTCACTAATGAAAAACTGTTTTTT,CASSYQGAVTNEKLFF
TRBD2,TRBV5-1,many,TRBJ2-2,TGCGCCAGCCAGAAGACTAGCCCCGGGGAGCTGTTTTTT,CASQKTSPGELFF
.,TRBV7-3,many,TRBJ2-1,TGTGCCAGCAGCTTAAGGGACAATGAGCAGTTCTTC,CASSLRDNEQFF
.,TRBV28,many,TRBJ2-7,TGTGCCAGCAGGAGACATGCCTACGAGCAGTACTTC,CASRRHAYEQYF
.,TRBV7-2,.,TRBJ1-5,TGTGCCAGCAGCTTAGATATCCAGCCCCAGCATTTT,CASSLDIQPQHF
.,TRBV24-1,many,TRBJ2-6,TGTGCCACCAGCGACTCCGGAGCCAACGTCCTGACTTTC,CATSDSGANVLTF
TRBD1,TRBV11-1,many,TRBJ2-7,TGTGCCAGCAGCCCACAGGGGGTTGACCCCTACGAGCAGTACTTC,CASSPQGVDPYEQYF
.,TRBV28,many,TRBJ2-3,TGTGCCAGCAGTCCCGTTGGGGGTGGCGCAGATACGCAGTATTTT,CASSPVGGGADTQYF
TRBD1,TRBV15,many,TRBJ2-7,TGTGCCACCAGCAGGGACCTACAGGGGAACGAGCAGTACTTC,CATSRDLQGNEQYF
.,TRBV2,many,TRBJ2-2,TGTGCCAGCAAGGGAGAGGGGGTCTCCACCGGGGAGCTGTTTTTT,CASKGEGVSTGELFF
.,TRBV7-2,.,TRBJ2-1,TGTGCCAGCGAGAGTCTCGCGGAGGGACGGTATGAGCAGTTCTTC,CASESLAEGRYEQFF
.,TRBV5-1,many,TRBJ2-7,TGCGCCAGCAGCAACCCGGGGGGCCAATACGAGCAGTACTTC,CASSNPGGQYEQYF